These 31 T cell receptor beta chains were sequenced from one sample in a study of control samples from healthy donors and cancer patients. Sequenced by immunoSEQ multiplex PCR; TCRdb stores in-frame clones only, minus some. The data contain 35,000 to 50,000 clones, more than 75% of them singletons. The sequenced sample was PBMCs. The receptors were sampled from a woman in her fifties or sixties with lung cancer.

The V gene is TRBV9, the J gene TRBJ2-7, with 7 bases aligning to TRBD2. The CDR3 totals 14 residues. CDR1 SGDLS and CDR2 YYNGEE come from the germline V gene. Germline trimming cut 0 bases from V and 6 bases from J; bases unmatched to any gene: 6. The CDR3 bases are TGTGCCAGCAGCGTAGGGACTAGTCCCCGCGAGCAGTACTTC. Its protein is CASSVGTSPREQYF. Full variable domain (outside the CDR3, taken from reference TRBV9 and TRBJ2-7): DSGVTQTPKHLITATGQRVTLRCSPRSGDLSVYWYQQSLDQGLQFLIQYYNGEERAKGNILERFSAQQFPDLHSELNLSSLELGDSALYFCASSVGTSPREQYFGPGTRLTVT.

This rearrangement joins TRBV30 to TRBJ1-3; D is ambiguous. Trimming removed 7 bases at V and 0 bases at J, with 10 bases between. Germline lookup yields CDR1 GTSNPN and CDR2 SVGIG (reference sequence). CDR3 length: 13 residues. For the CDR3, the DNA is TGTGCCTTACTACAGCGCTCTGGAAACACCATATATTTT. Its protein is CALLQRSGNTIYF.

This clone was seen a few times. The V gene is TRBV4-1, the J gene TRBJ2-1, with D possibly being TRBD2 (5 bases). V lost 4 bases, J lost 6 bases, and 19 bases lay in between. Germline lookup yields CDR1 MGHRA and CDR2 YSYEKL. The CDR3 runs to 16 residues. The CDR3 bases are TGCGCCAGCAGCCGAGGGTCCGGGTCCGGAGTCAATGAGCAGTTCTTC. Amino acid sequence: CASSRGSGSGVNEQFF.

The rearrangement uses TRBV7-9 and TRBJ2-1; 13 bases fit TRBD2. V dropped 5 bases and J dropped 4; count of bases not matched to a gene: 5. The CDR3 consists of 16 residues. The germline V gene has CDR1 SEHNR and CDR2 FQNEAQ (reference sequence). The CDR3 loop reads CASSPGTSGIYNEQFF. CDR3 in DNA: TGTGCCAGCAGCCCGGGGACTAGCGGGATATACAATGAGCAGTTCTTC.

The V gene is TRBV7-6, the J gene TRBJ1-3; a weak D match, TRBD1 (6 bases). CDR3 length equals 16 residues. V lost 3 bases and J 2 bases, leaving 14 bases between the germline ends. Looked up from germline, CDR1 is SGHVS and CDR2 is FNYEAQ. This CDR3 reads CASSFMGAVPGNTIYF. The DNA of the CDR3 is TGTGCCAGCAGCTTTATGGGGGCAGTCCCTGGAAACACCATATATTTT.

This rearrangement joins TRBV9 to TRBJ2-2, with 11 nucleotides matching TRBD2. V gave up 5 bases and J gave up 3 bases; unmatched junction bases: 6. The CDR3 covers 16 residues. Germline V CDR1 and CDR2: SGDLS, YYNGEE. CDR3 in DNA: TGTGCCAGCAGAACTCTAGCGGGAGGTGACACCGGGGAGCTGTTTTTT. This codes for CASRTLAGGDTGELFF. Full variable domain (rest looked up from reference TRBV9 and TRBJ2-2): DSGVTQTPKHLITATGQRVTLRCSPRSGDLSVYWYQQSLDQGLQFLIQYYNGEERAKGNILERFSAQQFPDLHSELNLSSLELGDSALYFCASRTLAGGDTGELFFGEGSRLTVL.

This chain uses TRBV4-1 with TRBJ1-5; D is unresolved. The CDR3 covers 15 residues. V was trimmed by 0 bases and J by 0 bases, leaving 6 bases between them. Germline values: CDR1 MGHRA, CDR2 YSYEKL. DNA for the CDR3: TGCGCCAGCAGCCAAGAAGAATATAGCAATCAGCCCCAGCATTTT. Amino acid sequence: CASSQEEYSNQPQHF.

The chain carries TRBV6-5 and TRBJ2-7; tentatively, D is TRBD2 (5 bases). Per germline, CDR1 MNHEY and CDR2 SVGAGI. This CDR3 is 14 amino acids long. V lost 5 bases, J lost 0 bases, and 11 bases lay in between. CDR3 DNA: TGTGCCAGCAGTCCGATGGGGAGCTCCTACGAGCAGTACTTC. This codes for CASSPMGSSYEQYF.

This clone showed up just a few times. The rearrangement joins TRBV5-6 to TRBJ1-4; D ambiguous. Germline V gives CDR1 SGHDT, CDR2 YYEEEE. The CDR3 has 15 amino acids. The V gene lost 4 bases and the J gene lost 6 bases, with 16 bases spanning the gap. The chain's CDR3 is CASSLSIHNDEKLFF. The DNA of the CDR3 is TGTGCCAGCAGCCTATCGATTCACAATGATGAAAAACTGTTTTTT.

The rearrangement uses TRBV5-1 and TRBJ1-4, with TRBD1 matching over 7 bases. The CDR3 loop spans 15 amino acids. In germline, CDR1 is SGHRS, CDR2 YFSETQ. V lost 2 bases, J lost 2 bases, and 3 bases stayed unmatched. CDR3 region: CASSFTGATNEKLFF. As DNA, the CDR3 is TGCGCCAGCAGCTTCACAGGGGCGACTAATGAAAAACTGTTTTTT.

J is TRBJ2-2 and V is TRBV29-1; D ambiguous. The germline CDR1 and CDR2 sequences are SQVTM and ANQGSEA. Trimming cost V 8 bases and J 1 base, with 20 bases left between them. The CDR3 consists of 16 residues. The CDR3 region has the DNA TGCAGCCCCCGAAGGGTTCCCACCTTGAACACCGGGGAGCTGTTTTTT. Its translation: CSPRRVPTLNTGELFF.

The chain is built from TRBV12-3 or TRBV12-4 and TRBJ1-1, with no clear D. Deletions cut 7 bases from V and 5 bases from J, with 14 bases between. CDR3 length: 13 amino acids. CDR3 DNA: TGTGCCAGCAACCCTACCGGCGGTACTGAAGCTTTCTTT. The encoded protein is CASNPTGGTEAFF.

This clone appeared once. V usage is TRBV6-6 and J usage is TRBJ2-2; no firm D call. This CDR3 comprises 14 residues. Trimming left V 2 bases short and J 10 bases short, with 14 bases between. The germline V gene encodes CDR1 MNHNY and CDR2 SVGAGI (reference sequence). The CDR3 protein is CASSYSQSRAELFF. In nucleotides, the CDR3 is TGTGCCAGCAGTTACAGCCAAAGCCGAGCGGAGCTGTTTTTT.

The V and J genes are TRBV5-1 and TRBJ2-2; a possible D gene is TRBD1 (5 bases). Per the germline V gene, CDR1 is SGHRS and CDR2 is YFSETQ. CDR3 length equals 14 residues. V was cut by 7 bases and J by 5 bases, with 15 bases left in between. CDR3 residues: CASPSAGFTGELFF. The CDR3 nucleotides are TGCGCCAGCCCCTCCGCAGGGTTTACCGGGGAGCTGTTTTTT.

V usage is TRBV5-5 and J usage is TRBJ1-2; 7 nucleotides line up with TRBD1. Germline CDR1 is SGHKS and CDR2 is YYEKEE (reference sequence). The trim removed 4 bases at V and 3 bases at J, leaving 6 bases unmatched. The CDR3 has 14 amino acids. In DNA, the CDR3 is TGTGCCAGCAGCCCGGGGACAGCCTACTATGGCTACACCTTC. Amino acids: CASSPGTAYYGYTF.

This clone has more than one count but fewer than ten. The V and J genes are TRBV24-1 and TRBJ1-5, with 10 positions matching TRBD1. Trimming took 6 bases from V and 5 from J; bases not matched to a gene: 6. CDR1 is KGHDR, CDR2 SFDVKD, per germline. CDR3 length equals 15 residues. The CDR3, as DNA: TGTGCCACCAGTCGACAGGGGGCAATCGATCAGCCCCAGCATTTT. It yields the protein CATSRQGAIDQPQHF.

The chain joins TRBV9 to TRBJ1-4; no firm D call. With 0 bases removed from V and 4 bases from J, the gap between germline ends came to 10 bases. The CDR3 sequence is 15 residues long. CDR1 and CDR2 from the germline V gene are SGDLS and YYNGEE. CDR3 in DNA: TGTGCCAGCAGCGTAGCCTCAGGCCTTAATGAAAAACTGTTTTTT. Its translation is CASSVASGLNEKLFF.

The V and J genes are TRBV27 and TRBJ1-1; D gene unclear. Trimming left V 5 bases short and J 11 bases short, with 21 bases between. CDR3 length: 14 residues. Germline CDR1 and CDR2: MNHEY and SMNVEV (reference sequence). The CDR3 nucleotides are TGTGCCAGCAGTAAACCGGGTTTGGACTTAAATGCTTTCTTT. Protein product: CASSKPGLDLNAFF.

This rearrangement joins TRBV5-1 to TRBJ1-3; D gene uncertain. The germline V and J ends were trimmed by 0 bases and 0 bases, with 10 bases remaining between them. Per germline, CDR1 SGHRS and CDR2 YFSETQ. The CDR3 contains 16 residues. DNA for the CDR3: TGCGCCAGCAGCTTGGATACGGATCCCTCTGGAAACACCATATATTTT. This codes for CASSLDTDPSGNTIYF. Full variable domain (rest looked up from reference TRBV5-1 and TRBJ1-3): KAGVTQTPRYLIKTRGQQVTLSCSPISGHRSVSWYQQTPGQGLQFLFEYFSETQRNKGNFPGRFSGRQFSNSRSEMNVSTLELGDSALYLCASSLDTDPSGNTIYFGEGSWLTVV.

V usage is TRBV7-3 and J usage is TRBJ1-5, with no clear D. Germline V gene lookup returns CDR1 SGHTA and CDR2 FQGTGA. The V and J ends lost 3 bases and 3 bases respectively, with 6 bases between them. The length of the CDR3 is 13 residues. The CDR3 here is CASSLEYNQPQHF. The CDR3 DNA reads TGTGCCAGCAGCTTGGAGTACAATCAGCCCCAGCATTTT.

The J gene is TRBJ2-7, the V gene TRBV5-5; D may be TRBD1 or TRBD2 (5 bases each). V was clipped by 0 bases and J by 2 bases, with 9 bases between them. The CDR3 spans 14 residues. Per the germline V gene, CDR1 is SGHKS and CDR2 is YYEKEE (reference sequence). The DNA for the CDR3 is TGTGCCAGCAGCTTGGCCGGGGACCCCTACGAGCAGTACTTC. It is translated as CASSLAGDPYEQYF.

In its sample, this clone was seen a few times. This chain links TRBV4-2 with TRBJ1-1; a weak D match, TRBD1 (5 bases). CDR3 length: 16 residues. Germline assignment: CDR1 LGHNA and CDR2 YNFKEQ. V gave up 0 bases and J gave up 4 bases, with 15 bases separating them. CDR3 bases: TGTGCCAGCAGCCAAGAGGCCAGGTCCGGGGGCACTGAAGCTTTCTTT. Its protein is CASSQEARSGGTEAFF.

The chain employs TRBV7-2 and TRBJ2-1; perhaps TRBD1 as D (5 bases). V gave up 3 bases and J gave up 7 bases, with 16 bases separating them. This CDR3 is 15 amino acids long. Germline loops: CDR1 SGHTA, CDR2 FQGNSA. This CDR3 is CASSLGQSRWNEQFF. The DNA for the CDR3 is TGTGCCAGCAGCTTGGGGCAATCTAGATGGAATGAGCAGTTCTTC. Using reference TRBV7-2 and TRBJ2-1 for the parts outside the CDR3, the full variable domain is GAGVSQSPSNKVTEKGKDVELRCDPISGHTALYWYRQSLGQGLEFLIYFQGNSAPDKSGLPSDRFSAERTGGSVSTLTIQRTQQEDSAVYLCASSLGQSRWNEQFFGPGTRLTVL.

The V and J genes are TRBV7-2 and TRBJ2-7, with D hard to call. The CDR3 spans 13 residues. Germline V gene data show CDR1 as SGHTA and CDR2 as FQGNSA. V lost 4 bases and J 3 bases, leaving 10 bases between the germline ends. CDR3 in amino acids: CASSSPQDYEQYF. In nucleotides, the CDR3 is TGTGCCAGCAGCTCGCCGCAGGACTACGAGCAGTACTTC.

The gene calls are TRBV11-3 and TRBJ2-1; D not certain. The germline gives CDR1 SGHNT, CDR2 YENEEA. The germline V and J ends were trimmed by 7 bases and 0 bases, with 10 bases remaining between them. The CDR3 is 14 amino acids. In DNA, the CDR3 is TGTGCCAGCAAGTCCGCAAGCTCCTACAATGAGCAGTTCTTC. Translating gives CASKSASSYNEQFF.

The rearrangement joins TRBV4-3 to TRBJ1-2; no reliable D call. Germline V CDR1 and CDR2: LGHNA, YSLEER. Trimming left V 0 bases short and J 5 bases short, with 10 bases between. This CDR3 is 14 amino acids long. CDR3 nucleotide sequence: TGCGCCAGCAGCCAAGATGGCCAGTTTTATGGCTACACCTTC. Translation: CASSQDGQFYGYTF.

The genes are TRBV24-1 and TRBJ2-7, with a possible D match to TRBD1 (5 bases). This CDR3 spans 15 amino acids. Trimming pared 4 bases from V and 5 bases from J, leaving 17 bases between. CDR1 is KGHDR and CDR2 is SFDVKD in the germline V gene. CDR3 sequence (DNA): TGTGCCACCAGTGACGTCAGGGATGGTAAAGACGAGCAGTACTTC. This translates into CATSDVRDGKDEQYF.

This clone was detected a few times. The chain has TRBV24-1 and TRBJ1-5; 7 positions agree with TRBD1. The ends lost 3 bases at V and 6 bases at J; junction bases unmatched: 4. Germline CDR1 KGHDR, CDR2 SFDVKD. CDR3 length: 14 amino acids. The CDR3 DNA is TGTGCCACCAGTGATCCGGCAGGGGGTCAGCCCCAGCATTTT. It yields the protein CATSDPAGGQPQHF.

This chain links TRBV10-1 with TRBJ2-1; the D is unclear. CDR1 and CDR2 from the germline V gene are WNHNN and SYGVQD (reference sequence). CDR3 length: 16 residues. V dropped 0 bases and J dropped 5 bases, with 14 bases sitting between them. CDR3 coding DNA: TGCGCCAGCAGTGAGTCGTGGACGACCGCGGACAATGAGCAGTTCTTC. It specifies CASSESWTTADNEQFF.

The chain couples TRBV27 to TRBJ2-1; 9 bases are shared with TRBD2. V lost 2 bases to trimming and J lost 5 bases; unmatched junction nucleotides: 10. This CDR3 region has 17 residues. Germline CDR1 reads MNHEY; CDR2 reads SMNVEV (reference sequence). CDR3 sequence reads: CASSLKVRREGHNEQFF. The CDR3 DNA reads as TGTGCCAGCAGTTTAAAAGTAAGGCGGGAGGGCCACAATGAGCAGTTCTTC.

V gene TRBV19 combines with J gene TRBJ1-1; D gene uncertain. V lost 6 bases to trimming and J lost 1 base, with 21 bases between them. Germline lookup yields CDR1 LNHDA and CDR2 SQIVND (reference sequence). The CDR3 is 17 residues long. The CDR3 reads CASSRRFGRPTNTEAFF. In nucleotides, the CDR3 is TGTGCCAGTAGCCGACGTTTTGGTCGACCCACGAACACTGAAGCTTTCTTT.